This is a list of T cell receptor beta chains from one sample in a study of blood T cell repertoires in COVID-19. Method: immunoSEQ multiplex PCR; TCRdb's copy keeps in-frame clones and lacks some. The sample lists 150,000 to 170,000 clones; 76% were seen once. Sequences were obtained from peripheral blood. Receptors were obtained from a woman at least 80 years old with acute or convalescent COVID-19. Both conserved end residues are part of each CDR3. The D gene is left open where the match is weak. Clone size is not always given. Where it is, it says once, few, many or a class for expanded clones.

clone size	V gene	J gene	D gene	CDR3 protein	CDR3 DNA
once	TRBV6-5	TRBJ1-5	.	CASSSGQGAYQPQHF	TGTGCCAGCAGTTCCGGACAAGGCGCCTATCAGCCCCAGCATTTT
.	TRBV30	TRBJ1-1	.	CAWSERRGAEAFF	TGTGCCTGGAGTGAAAGGAGGGGCGCTGAAGCTTTCTTT
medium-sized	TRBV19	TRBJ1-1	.	CASTEGRTEAFF	TGTGCCAGTACGGAGGGTCGCACTGAAGCTTTCTTT
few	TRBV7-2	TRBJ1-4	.	CASSSVVTTNEKLFF	TGTGCCAGCAGCTCCGTCGTTACAACTAATGAAAAACTGTTTTTT
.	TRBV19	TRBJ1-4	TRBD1	CASSGTGAEKLFF	TGTGCCAGTAGTGGGACAGGCGCTGAAAAACTGTTTTTT
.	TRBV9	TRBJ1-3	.	CASSVEGIAGNTIYF	TGTGCCAGCAGCGTAGAGGGGATTGCTGGAAACACCATATATTTT
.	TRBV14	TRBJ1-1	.	CTSSPDLNTEAFF	TGTACCAGCAGCCCGGACTTGAACACTGAAGCTTTCTTT
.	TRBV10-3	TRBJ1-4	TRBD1	CAISRETGSEKLFF	TGTGCCATCAGCAGAGAGACAGGGAGTGAAAAACTGTTTTTT
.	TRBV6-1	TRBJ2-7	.	CASSEDYGGLQGNLYEQYF	TGTGCCAGCAGTGAAGATTACGGGGGACTACAGGGAAACCTCTACGAGCAGTACTTC
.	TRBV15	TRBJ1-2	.	CATSRDSARGDGYTF	TGTGCCACCAGCAGAGATTCGGCCCGGGGGGATGGCTACACCTTC
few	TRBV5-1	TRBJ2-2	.	CASSEDRSGAFAGELFF	TGCGCCAGCAGCGAAGACAGGTCTGGGGCGTTTGCCGGGGAGCTGTTTTTT
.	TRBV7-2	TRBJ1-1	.	CASSLFRANTEAFF	TGTGCCAGCAGCTTATTCAGGGCGAACACTGAAGCTTTCTTT
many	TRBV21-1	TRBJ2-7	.	CASSTGMAQGEGEQYF	TGTGCCAGCAGCACAGGCATGGCACAGGGGGAGGGCGAGCAGTACTTC
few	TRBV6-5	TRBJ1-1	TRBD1	CASSSSVGTASEAFF	TGTGCCAGCAGTTCCTCGGTGGGGACAGCGAGTGAAGCTTTCTTT
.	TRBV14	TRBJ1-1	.	CASSPGGWGNTEAFF	TGTGCCAGCAGTCCGGGGGGCTGGGGGAACACTGAAGCTTTCTTT
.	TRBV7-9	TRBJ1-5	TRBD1	CASSLGGQNNQPQHF	TGTGCCAGCAGCTTAGGGGGACAGAACAATCAGCCCCAGCATTTT
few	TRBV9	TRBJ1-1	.	CASSAGQNTEAFF	TGTGCCAGCAGCGCAGGACAGAACACTGAAGCTTTCTTT
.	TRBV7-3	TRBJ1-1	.	CASSFGEYTEAFF	TGTGCCAGCAGCTTCGGGGAGTACACTGAAGCTTTCTTT
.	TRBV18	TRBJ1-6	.	CASSPPNLSSYNSPLHF	TGTGCCAGCTCACCACCAAACCTTAGCTCCTATAATTCACCCCTCCACTTT
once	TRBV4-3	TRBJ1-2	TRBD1	CASSQWDRRDGYTF	TGCGCCAGCAGCCAATGGGACAGAAGGGATGGCTACACCTTC
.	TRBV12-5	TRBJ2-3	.	CASGLIEDTQYF	TGTGCTAGTGGTTTGATTGAGGATACGCAGTATTTT
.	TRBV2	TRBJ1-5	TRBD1	CASSPRPDRAYSNQPQHF	TGTGCCAGCAGTCCGCGTCCGGACAGGGCATATAGCAATCAGCCCCAGCATTTT
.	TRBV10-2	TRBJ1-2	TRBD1	CASSDLTAGTGRHFGYGYTF	TGCGCCAGCAGTGACTTAACCGCCGGGACAGGTCGTCATTTTGGCTATGGCTACACCTTC
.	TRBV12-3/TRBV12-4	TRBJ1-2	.	CASRSSGYGYTF	TGTGCCAGCCGGTCTTCTGGCTATGGCTACACCTTC
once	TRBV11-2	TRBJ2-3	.	CASSTGLDTDTQYF	TGTGCCAGCAGCACGGGACTTGACACAGATACGCAGTATTTT
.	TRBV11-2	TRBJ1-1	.	CASSLVGSGDTEAFF	TGTGCCAGCAGCTTAGTTGGATCGGGAGACACTGAAGCTTTCTTT
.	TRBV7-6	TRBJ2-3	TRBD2	CASSLGLAGTADTQYF	TGTGCCAGCAGCCTGGGACTAGCGGGGACTGCAGATACGCAGTATTTT
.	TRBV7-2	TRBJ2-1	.	CASSRRAGSYNEQFF	TGTGCCAGCAGCCGGAGGGCCGGATCCTACAATGAGCAGTTCTTC
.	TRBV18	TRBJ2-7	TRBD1	CASSPMGTGMNEQYF	TGTGCCAGCTCACCCATGGGGACAGGGATGAACGAGCAGTACTTC
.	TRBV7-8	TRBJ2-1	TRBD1	CASSFRQGWYNEQFF	TGTGCCAGCAGCTTCCGACAGGGGTGGTACAATGAGCAGTTCTTC
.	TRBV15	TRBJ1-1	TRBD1	CATSRDRGHAFF	TGTGCCACCAGCAGAGATAGGGGGCACGCTTTCTTT
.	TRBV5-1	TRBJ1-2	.	CASSLFEGSYGYTF	TGCGCCAGCAGCTTGTTTGAGGGTTCGTATGGCTACACCTTC
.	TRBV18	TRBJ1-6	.	CASSPVGGGAGSPLHF	TGTGCCAGCTCACCCGTTGGCGGGGGCGCCGGTTCACCCCTCCACTTT
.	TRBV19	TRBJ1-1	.	CASTDGRGYTEAFF	TGTGCCAGTACTGATGGCAGGGGATACACTGAAGCTTTCTTT
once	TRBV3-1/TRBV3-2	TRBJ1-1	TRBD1	CASSHRGRNTEAFF	TGTGCCAGCAGCCACAGGGGGCGGAACACTGAAGCTTTCTTT
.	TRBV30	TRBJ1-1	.	CAWGQGVGTEAFF	TGTGCCTGGGGTCAGGGCGTAGGCACTGAAGCTTTCTTT
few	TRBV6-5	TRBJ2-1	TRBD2	CASSYGGGALGEQFF	TGTGCCAGCAGTTACGGCGGGGGGGCCTTGGGTGAGCAGTTCTTC
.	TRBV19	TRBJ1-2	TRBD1	CASSIQGQGTYGYTF	TGTGCCAGTAGTATTCAAGGACAGGGGACCTATGGCTACACCTTC
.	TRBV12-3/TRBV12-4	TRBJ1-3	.	CASSPGGNTIYF	TGTGCCAGCAGTCCCGGGGGAAACACCATATATTTT
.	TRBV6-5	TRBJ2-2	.	CASRAGRANTGELFF	TGTGCCAGCAGGGCGGGGCGCGCGAACACCGGGGAGCTGTTTTTT
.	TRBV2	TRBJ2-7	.	CASSDGRTVYEQYF	TGTGCCAGCAGTGATGGAAGGACTGTCTACGAGCAGTACTTC
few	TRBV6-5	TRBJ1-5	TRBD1	CASSLDRNNQPQHF	TGTGCCAGCAGTTTGGACAGGAACAATCAGCCCCAGCATTTT
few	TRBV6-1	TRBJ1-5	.	CASSEMEGNQPQHF	TGTGCCAGCAGTGAGATGGAGGGGAATCAGCCCCAGCATTTT
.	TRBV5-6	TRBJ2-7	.	CASSPAWGRSEQYF	TGTGCCAGCAGCCCGGCTTGGGGGCGCTCCGAGCAGTACTTC
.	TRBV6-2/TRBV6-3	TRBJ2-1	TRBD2	CASSSYPTSKPGVDEQFF	TGTGCCAGCAGTTCCTACCCGACTAGCAAACCTGGGGTCGATGAGCAGTTCTTC
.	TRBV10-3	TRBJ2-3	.	CAITSGNTDTQYF	TGTGCCATCACCTCGGGAAACACAGATACGCAGTATTTT
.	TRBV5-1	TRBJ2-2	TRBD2	CASSSYLAVNTGELFF	TGCGCCAGCAGCTCTTACCTAGCGGTGAACACCGGGGAGCTGTTTTTT
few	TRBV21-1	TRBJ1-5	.	CASSSRNRVRGNQPQHF	TGTGCCAGCAGCAGTCGGAACAGGGTCCGGGGAAATCAGCCCCAGCATTTT
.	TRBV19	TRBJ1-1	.	CASWEGGGTEAFF	TGTGCCTCCTGGGAGGGGGGGGGCACTGAAGCTTTCTTT
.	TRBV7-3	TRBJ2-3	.	CASSSGGFGGDTQYF	TGTGCCAGCAGCTCTGGAGGCTTCGGGGGAGATACGCAGTATTTT
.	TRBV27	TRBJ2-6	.	CASSLDRRGTGANVLTF	TGTGCCAGCAGTTTAGACAGGCGGGGGACTGGGGCCAACGTCCTGACTTTC
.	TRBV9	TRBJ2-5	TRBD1	CASSVALGTGWETETQYF	TGTGCCAGCAGCGTAGCCCTCGGGACAGGGTGGGAGACAGAGACCCAGTACTTC
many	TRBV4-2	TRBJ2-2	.	CASGSNGRGTGELFF	TGTGCCAGCGGCTCGAACGGTAGGGGTACCGGGGAGCTGTTTTTT
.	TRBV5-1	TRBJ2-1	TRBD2	CASSSGLAPGDNEQFF	TGCGCCAGCAGCTCCGGACTAGCGCCCGGGGACAATGAGCAGTTCTTC
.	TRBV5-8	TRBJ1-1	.	CASMEFMNTEAFF	TGTGCCAGCATGGAGTTCATGAACACTGAAGCTTTCTTT